This T cell receptor (beta chain) was sequenced in a study of blood T cell repertoires in COVID-19. Study details: Samples taken during acute and convalescent COVID-19 were collected in the United States, Italy and Spain. Sources were T cells, B-cell-depleted T cells, or PBMCs; the material itself was cDNA or gDNA.

Per germline, CDR1 LGHDT and CDR2 YNNKEL (reference sequence). V was pared by 1 base and J by 11 bases, with 6 bases between. CDR3 size: 12 residues. In the study's own analysis: Using reference gene primer amplification, nucleated cell counts were estimated. Assay used: immunoSEQ multiplex PCR; TCRdb lists only in-frame clones, some missing. D and trimming come from the DNA, and the V and J calls and clone size come from that table. The sample lists around 55,000 clones; 90% were seen once. Sequences were obtained from peripheral blood. The source of this sequence is a man in his forties with acute or convalescent COVID-19. The V and J genes are TRBV3-1 (or the pseudogene TRBV3-2) and TRBJ1-6; D call uncertain. CDR3 nucleotides: TGTGCCAGCAGCCAAGGAGATCCACCCCTCCACTTT. Translated: CASSQGDPPLHF.